A single sample gave rise to the 8 T cell receptor beta chains below, sequenced in a study of shared clonotypes between healthy human individuals (dated by TCRdb to the early 2020s). For the CD8 naive samples, CD45RO-negative cells were positively selected for CCR7, yielding a CD45RA+CCR7+ population from which TemRA cells were excluded. Receptors were amplified or captured by the immunoSEQ multiplex PCR assay. The source is immuneACCESS, and TCRdb retained only in-frame sequences with V and J called. Part of the clones is not carried over; for the studies checked, unresolved V genes explain less than half of this, and the remainder is unexplained. The sample table holds over 750,000 clones, of which around 96% were seen once. Together, the top ten hold around 0.25% of the sample. Sequencing was carried out using naive CD8+ T cells sorted from blood. In the paper's terms, the cell subset or site label means: CD45RA+CCR7+. These receptors originate from a man aged 25 to 40 in good health.

The rearrangement links TRBV7-6 to TRBJ2-7; a possible D gene is TRBD1 (5 bases). This CDR3 spans 12 amino acids. V lost 2 bases and J lost 7, with 9 bases in between. The germline CDR1 and CDR2 sequences are SGHVS and FNYEAQ. CDR3 DNA sequence: TGTGCCAGCAGCTTACGAGGACAAGAGCAGTACTTC. Its protein product is CASSLRGQEQYF.

The sample holds one count of this clone. This chain links TRBV9 with TRBJ2-1; unclear D gene. Per germline, CDR1 SGDLS and CDR2 YYNGEE. V was shortened by 1 base and J by 8 bases, with 16 bases between the two germline ends. This CDR3 has 15 amino acids. The CDR3 here is CASSVSLESLDEQFF. The CDR3 DNA is TGTGCCAGCAGCGTATCCCTAGAGAGCTTAGATGAGCAGTTCTTC.

This sequence joins TRBV18 and TRBJ2-1; perhaps D is TRBD1 or TRBD2 (5 bases each). The CDR3 contains 17 residues. CDR1 and CDR2 from the germline V gene are KGHSH and LQKENI. The V gene lost 3 bases and the J gene lost 1 base, with 16 bases spanning the gap. The CDR3 DNA reads TGTGCCAGCTCACCTGGGGGATCGGGGAATTCCTACAATGAGCAGTTCTTC. Its protein product is CASSPGGSGNSYNEQFF. The entire variable domain, with the rest obtained from reference TRBV18 and TRBJ2-1, is as follows: NAGVMQNPRHLVRRRGQEARLRCSPMKGHSHVYWYRQLPEEGLKFMVYLQKENIIDESGMPKERFSAEFPKEGPSILRIQQVVRGDSAAYFCASSPGGSGNSYNEQFFGPGTRLTVL.

V is TRBV4-3 and J is TRBJ1-1; the D is unclear. CDR3 size: 15 residues. Trimming pared 0 bases from V and 0 bases from J, leaving 8 bases between. Per germline, CDR1 LGHNA and CDR2 YSLEER. The CDR3 DNA is TGCGCCAGCAGCCAAGAGATGGCCGTGAACACTGAAGCTTTCTTT. Encoded protein: CASSQEMAVNTEAFF.

This rearrangement joins TRBV6-1 to TRBJ2-7; TRBD1 matches at 8 bases. With 1 base clipped from V and 3 bases from J, the junction kept 5 bases outside the gene matches. Germline assignment: CDR1 MNHNS and CDR2 SASEGT. The CDR3 spans 15 residues. The CDR3 nucleotides are TGTGCCAGCAGTGAAGTTTGGGGGACAGGCTACGAGCAGTACTTC. Translating gives CASSEVWGTGYEQYF.

This clone was seen a single time. The chain employs TRBV27 and TRBJ2-4; D perhaps matches TRBD2 (5 bases). The V gene lost 3 bases and the J gene lost 0 bases, with 9 bases spanning the gap. The CDR3 spans 15 residues. Germline loops: CDR1 MNHEY, CDR2 SMNVEV (reference sequence). DNA for the CDR3: TGTGCCAGCAGTTTGTGGAGCGGAGCCAAAAACATTCAGTACTTC. Its protein is CASSLWSGAKNIQYF.

V gene TRBV27 combines with J gene TRBJ2-1, with D unclear. V was shortened by 2 bases and J by 4 bases, with 9 bases between the two germline ends. CDR1 MNHEY and CDR2 SMNVEV come from the germline V gene (reference sequence). The CDR3 sequence is 14 residues long. The chain's CDR3 is CASSLMGPYNEQFF. CDR3 bases: TGTGCCAGCAGTTTAATGGGCCCTTACAATGAGCAGTTCTTC.

CDR3 in DNA: TGTGCCAGCAGCTACGGAACAGGGGACGGCTACACCTTC. Residues: CASSYGTGDGYTF. The chain employs TRBV5-4 and TRBJ1-2, with 7 bases identical to TRBD1. In germline, CDR1 is SGHNT, CDR2 YYREEE (reference sequence). Germline trimming cut 3 bases from V and 8 bases from J; bases unmatched to any gene: 7. CDR3 length: 13 amino acids.